These 13 T cell receptor beta chains were sequenced from one sample in a study of T cells in Graves' hyperthyroidism and ophthalmopathy. The investigators amplified TCR beta CDR3 regions from RNA transcripts. The HTBI set primed first-round TCR CDR3 RT-PCR. TCRdb redid the calling of the multiplex PCR reads with MiXCR, one entry per CDR3 protein. The table includes about 570,000 distinct CDR3 sequences, 40% to 55% detected once. The sample consisted of peripheral blood or thyroid tissue (not recorded which). These receptors all stem from an adult woman with Graves' disease, either hyperthyroidism or ophthalmopathy (not recorded which).

The chain combines TRBV7-6 with TRBJ1-4; 8 bases match TRBD1. This CDR3 spans 16 amino acids. CDR1 and CDR2 from the germline V gene are SGHVS and FNYEAQ. V was pared by 0 bases and J by 7 bases, with 7 bases of the junction left unmatched. CDR3 sequence: CASSLARGQGGEKLFF. CDR3 coding DNA: TGTGCCAGCAGCTTAGCGCGTGGACAGGGTGGTGAAAAACTGTTTTTT.

This clonotype was detected ten times or more. The genes are TRBV20-1 and TRBJ2-7, with unresolved D. Germline V gene lookup returns CDR1 DFQATT and CDR2 SNEGSKA (reference sequence). Between the trimmed V and J ends, which lost 1 base and 3 bases, there was a span of 16 bases. This CDR3 is 15 amino acids long. The CDR3 reads CSARGSVGNHYEQYF. The CDR3 DNA is TGCAGTGCTAGAGGAAGTGTCGGAAACCACTACGAGCAGTACTTC.

Note on this clonotype: A much larger clone is a single base away; this may be a read error. This chain uses TRBV12-3 or TRBV12-4 with TRBJ2-6; no clear D gene. The CDR3 sequence is 16 residues long. The CDR3 bases are TGTGCCAGCAGTTTAGACTTTAACTCTGGGGTCAACGTCCTGACTTTC. This encodes CASSLDFNSGVNVLTF.

This clonotype was seen repeatedly, ten times or more. The chain joins TRBV27 to TRBJ1-2, with D maybe TRBD1 (5 bases). Germline V gene data show CDR1 as MNHEY and CDR2 as SMNVEV (reference sequence). Deletions cut 5 bases from V and 14 bases from J, with 15 bases between. The CDR3 is 11 residues long. Here the CDR3 DNA reads TGTGCCAGCAGTGCCGCGGGGCCCTCGACCTTC. Encoded protein: CASSAAGPSTF.

The J gene is TRBJ1-6, the V gene TRBV7-3; no clear D gene. Germline-derived CDR1 and CDR2 are SGHTA and FQGTGA. V lost 2 bases and J 10 bases, leaving 9 bases between the germline ends. This CDR3 has 13 residues. In DNA form, the CDR3 reads TGTGCCAGCAGCTTACGGAGAGCCTCACCCCTCCACTTT. Protein sequence: CASSLRRASPLHF.

This clonotype occurred many times. The rearrangement links TRBV2 to TRBJ2-7; 12 nucleotides match TRBD1. CDR3 length: 15 residues. The ends lost 6 bases at V and 6 bases at J; junction bases unmatched: 9. The V gene's germline CDR1 is SNHLY and CDR2 FYNNEI. CDR3 loop: CASSQRDRGLVEQYF. CDR3 nucleotide sequence: TGTGCCAGCAGCCAGAGGGACAGGGGGCTCGTCGAGCAGTACTTC.

This clonotype was counted once. The chain recombines TRBV20-1 with TRBJ1-6; unclear D gene. Trimming took 3 bases from V and 1 from J, leaving 7 bases between them. The length of the CDR3 is 14 residues. From germline, CDR1 is DFQATT and CDR2 SNEGSKA (reference sequence). Here the CDR3 DNA reads TGCAGTGCTAGTGGGGAATCCTATAATTCACCCCTCCACTTT. Translating it yields CSASGESYNSPLHF.

This clonotype has just a few counts. The chain uses TRBV29-1 and TRBJ1-1, with a weak D call TRBD1 (6 bases). The CDR3 is 12 residues long. The V gene lost 7 bases and the J gene lost 3 bases, with 12 bases spanning the gap. The germline V gene encodes CDR1 SQVTM and CDR2 ANQGSEA. The CDR3 DNA reads as TGCAGCGGAATACAGGGAGACACTGAAGCTTTCTTT. This gives the protein CSGIQGDTEAFF. The full variable domain, in which reference TRBV29-1 and TRBJ1-1 provide the parts outside the CDR3, is SAVISQKPSRDICQRGTSLTIQCQVDSQVTMMFWYRQQPGQSLTLIATANQGSEATYESGFVIDKFPISRPNLTFSTLTVSNMSPEDSSIYLCSGIQGDTEAFFGQGTRLTVV.

This clonotype has a handful of counts. The chain couples TRBV15 to TRBJ1-1; D gene unclear. Germline CDR1 is LNHNV and CDR2 is YYDKDF (reference sequence). V was clipped by 1 base and J by 6 bases, with 12 bases between them. This CDR3 contains 14 residues. The CDR3: CATSRVGDSAEAFF. The CDR3 region has the DNA TGTGCCACCAGCAGAGTTGGGGATTCAGCTGAAGCTTTCTTT.

This clonotype has ten or more counts. J is TRBJ1-1 and V is TRBV9, with no clear D. The germline CDR1 and CDR2 sequences are SGDLS and YYNGEE. The germline V and J ends were trimmed by 3 bases and 3 bases, with 12 bases remaining between them. The CDR3 has 14 amino acids. The CDR3 is CASSEGLADTEAFF. The CDR3 DNA reads TGTGCCAGCAGCGAGGGATTAGCGGACACTGAAGCTTTCTTT.

This clonotype was detected many times. The rearrangement links TRBV6-1 to TRBJ1-3; 7 bases are a match to TRBD1. J was trimmed by 2 bases and V by 11 bases; bases with no gene match: 6. The CDR3 consists of 13 residues. Germline V CDR1 and CDR2: MNHNS, SASEGT. CDR3: CAGTGEAGNTIYF. Written as DNA, the CDR3 is TGTGCCGGAACAGGGGAAGCTGGAAACACCATATATTTT.

DNA of the CDR3: TGTGCCAGCAGTGGGCCGGGGGAGGCCAAATCGTACTTC. It translates to CASSGPGEAKSYF. This rearrangement joins TRBV2 to TRBJ2-7; the D gene is possibly TRBD2 (6 bases). V shed 4 bases and J shed 12 bases, with 19 bases lying between them. This CDR3 contains 13 residues. The germline V gene has CDR1 SNHLY and CDR2 FYNNEI.

The CDR3 coding sequence is TGTGCCAGTAACAGGGGGCAGGATCAGCCCCAGCATTTT. This encodes CASNRGQDQPQHF. The chain carries TRBV19 and TRBJ1-5; 9 positions agree with TRBD1. The CDR3 is 13 amino acids. The V gene's germline CDR1 is LNHDA and CDR2 SQIVND (reference sequence). V trimming: 7 bases; J trimming: 5 bases; junction bases outside the gene matches: 3.